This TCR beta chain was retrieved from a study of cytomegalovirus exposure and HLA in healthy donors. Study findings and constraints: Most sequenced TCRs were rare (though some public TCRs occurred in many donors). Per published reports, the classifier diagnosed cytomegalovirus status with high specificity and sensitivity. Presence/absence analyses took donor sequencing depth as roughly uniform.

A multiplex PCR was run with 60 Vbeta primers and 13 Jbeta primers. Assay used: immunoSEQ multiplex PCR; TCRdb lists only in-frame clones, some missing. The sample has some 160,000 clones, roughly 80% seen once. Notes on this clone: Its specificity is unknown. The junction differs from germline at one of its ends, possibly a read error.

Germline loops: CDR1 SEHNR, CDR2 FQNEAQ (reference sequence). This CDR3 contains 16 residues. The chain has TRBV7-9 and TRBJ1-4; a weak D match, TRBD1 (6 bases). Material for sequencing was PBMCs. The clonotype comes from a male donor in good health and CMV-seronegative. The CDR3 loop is CASSSTGPVANERLFF. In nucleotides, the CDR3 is TGTGCCAGCAGCTCAACAGGGCCGGTGGCTAATGAAAGACTGTTTTTT.